This record looks at one T cell receptor (beta chain) sequence and its context. Only one count was recorded for this clone. The clone's antigen remains unknown. No much larger clone is present one base from it, and per-base qualities are unavailable. This sample was included in a study of chemoradiotherapy in HPV16-positive cancers (dated by TCRdb to 2022 to 2024). With respect to the entire study: Candidate HPV-specific T-cell clones and common TCR motifs were defined through functional T-cell assays on cells from a couple of HPV16-positive patients. The candidate HPV-specific TCRs and motifs were subsequently tracked in TCR repertoires obtained from 70 to 95 patients with HPV-related cancers. The study set out to ask whether T-cell immunity against the HPV oncoproteins E6 and E7 changes over the course of chemoradiotherapy and whether that immunity affects survival. The paper as a whole reports these results and caveats: In HPV16-positive patients, expansion of HPV-responsive T cells during chemoradiotherapy was found to be associated with improved recurrence-free survival. Expansion of candidate HPV-specific clones and E7-related TCR motifs was observed in the tumor microenvironment during treatment, whereas no such expansion was observed for non-HPV-specific T cells. The survival association was reported for HPV16-positive patients, and the functional definition of HPV-specific T cells was derived from only a couple of HPV16-positive patients.

Repertoires were sampled repeatedly over the course of chemoradiotherapy, so clonal expansion could be followed in the tumor microenvironment. The library came from the immunoSEQ multiplex PCR assay. What TCRdb holds here is the immuneACCESS table cut down to in-frame rearrangements. Part of the clones is not present; checked against another copy, under half of the missing clones reflect an unresolved V gene, and the others are unexplained. For this sample there are several thousand clones; roughly four fifths appear just once. The top ten clones comprise 6.2% of the sample. The source of this sequence is a human donor with HPV-associated anogenital cancer. This specimen was tumor tissue, taken from a patient who underwent chemoradiotherapy.

The CDR3 reads CASSVLGQSTDTQYF. The sequenced DNA: TGTGCCAGCAGCGTATTGGGACAGAGCACAGATACGCAGTATTTT. The chain was built from TRBV9 and TRBJ2-3; 7 junctional bases match TRBD1. Spanning cysteine to phenylalanine, the CDR3 consists of 15 amino acids. The entry retains the CDR3 DNA only, 45 bases that are in frame from base 1. The germline V gene sets CDR1 to SGDLS and CDR2 to YYNGEE. V ends up 1 base short and J 0 bases short, with an unmatched junction base count of 2.